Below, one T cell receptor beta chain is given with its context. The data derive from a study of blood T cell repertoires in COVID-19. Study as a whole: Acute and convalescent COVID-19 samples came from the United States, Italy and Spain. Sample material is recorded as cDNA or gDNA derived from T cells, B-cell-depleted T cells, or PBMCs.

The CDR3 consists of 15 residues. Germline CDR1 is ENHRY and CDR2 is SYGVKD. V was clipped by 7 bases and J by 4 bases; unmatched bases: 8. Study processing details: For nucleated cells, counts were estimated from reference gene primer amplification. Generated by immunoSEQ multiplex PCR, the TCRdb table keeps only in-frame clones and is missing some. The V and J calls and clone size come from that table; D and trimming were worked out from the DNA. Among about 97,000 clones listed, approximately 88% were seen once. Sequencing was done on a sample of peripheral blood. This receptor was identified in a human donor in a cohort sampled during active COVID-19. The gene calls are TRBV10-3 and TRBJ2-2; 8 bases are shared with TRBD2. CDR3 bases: TGTGCCATCAACCTCGCGGGGGGAGGCACCGGGGAGCTGTTTTTT. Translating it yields CAINLAGGGTGELFF.